One and the same sample provided the 24 T cell receptor beta chains below, sequenced in a study of shared clonotypes between healthy human individuals. Assay: immunoSEQ multiplex PCR; the TCRdb copy retains only in-frame clones and omits some. The sample includes around 550,000 clones, 90% to 96% of them seen just once. Sequencing used naive CD4+ T cells sorted from blood. Subset noted: CD45RA+ positively selected. These receptors originate from a young woman in good health.

This chain links TRBV27 with TRBJ2-3; D not certain. Germline V gene sequence: CDR1 MNHEY, CDR2 SMNVEV (reference sequence). Trimming left V 5 bases short and J 2 bases short, with 8 bases between. CDR3 length: 13 amino acids. CDR3 coding DNA: TGTGCCAGCAGTCCGCTCCTCACAGATACGCAGTATTTT. This codes for CASSPLLTDTQYF.

In DNA, the CDR3 is TGTGCCAGCAGCTTAAGGACAAGACCTGGAAACACCATATATTTT. It codes for CASSLRTRPGNTIYF. The V gene is TRBV11-2, the J gene TRBJ1-3; D perhaps matches TRBD1 (5 bases). V was trimmed by 2 bases and J by 2 bases, leaving 10 bases between them. This CDR3 is 15 amino acids long. Germline CDR1 reads SGHAT; CDR2 reads FQNNGV. The whole variable domain, filled in from reference TRBV11-2 and TRBJ1-3, reads EAGVAQSPRYKIIEKRQSVAFWCNPISGHATLYWYQQILGQGPKLLIQFQNNGVVDDSQLPKDRFSAERLKGVDSTLKIQPAKLEDSAVYLCASSLRTRPGNTIYFGEGSWLTVV.

In nucleotides, the CDR3 is TGCGCCAGCAGCGTAACAGGGGGGACTAACTATGGCTACACCTTC. As protein: CASSVTGGTNYGYTF. The chain uses TRBV5-1 and TRBJ1-2; TRBD1 agrees at 8 bases. The trim removed 4 bases at V and 0 bases at J, leaving 5 bases unmatched. In germline, CDR1 is SGHRS, CDR2 YFSETQ. The CDR3 runs to 15 residues.

This clone was seen a few times. The chain has TRBV5-4 and TRBJ2-7; D gene uncertain. This CDR3 is built from 12 residues. From germline, CDR1 is SGHNT and CDR2 YYREEE (reference sequence). The V end was cut by 3 bases, the J end by 2 bases, with 6 bases between. Here the CDR3 reads CASSSSPYEQYF. DNA of the CDR3: TGTGCCAGCAGCTCCTCCCCCTACGAGCAGTACTTC.

The chain joins TRBV19 to TRBJ1-3; D is perhaps TRBD1 (5 bases). V was shortened by 7 bases and J by 5 bases, with 18 bases between the two germline ends. Germline CDR1 is LNHDA and CDR2 is SQIVND (reference sequence). The CDR3 is 15 amino acids. This CDR3 is CASTFLGGTRNTIYF. In nucleotides, the CDR3 is TGTGCCAGTACCTTCCTCGGAGGGACTCGAAACACCATATATTTT. The full variable domain, in which reference TRBV19 and TRBJ1-3 provide the parts outside the CDR3, is DGGITQSPKYLFRKEGQNVTLSCEQNLNHDAMYWYRQDPGQGLRLIYYSQIVNDFQKGDIAEGYSVSREKKESFPLTVTSAQKNPTAFYLCASTFLGGTRNTIYFGEGSWLTVV.

The chain joins TRBV5-1 to TRBJ2-5, with 7 bases identical to TRBD1. V gave up 4 bases and J gave up 4 bases; unmatched junction bases: 7. The CDR3 spans 14 residues. Germline V gene data show CDR1 as SGHRS and CDR2 as YFSETQ. CDR3 in amino acids: CASSRDSNTETQYF. The CDR3, as DNA: TGCGCCAGCAGCAGGGACAGTAATACAGAGACCCAGTACTTC.

This chain uses TRBV28 with TRBJ2-1, with TRBD2 matching over 8 bases. The germline CDR1 and CDR2 sequences are MDHEN and SYDVKM. The CDR3 is made up of 14 amino acids. J lost 9 bases, V lost 6 bases, and 10 bases had no gene match. CDR3 sequence (DNA): TGTGCCAGCAGCCCCCCGGGAGGGCCGACTGAGCAGTTCTTC. Translated, it gives CASSPPGGPTEQFF.

This clone appeared once. The chain links TRBV5-4 to TRBJ1-6, with D perhaps TRBD1 (6 bases). From germline, CDR1 is SGHNT and CDR2 YYREEE (reference sequence). Trimming took off 5 bases at V and 3 bases at J, with 15 bases between the two ends. The CDR3 is 16 residues long. CDR3 loop: CASRPGTLNYNSPLHF. CDR3 DNA: TGTGCCAGCAGACCCGGGACATTGAACTATAATTCACCCCTCCACTTT. Full variable domain (missing parts from reference TRBV5-4 and TRBJ1-6): ETGVTQSPTHLIKTRGQQVTLRCSSQSGHNTVSWYQQALGQGPQFIFQYYREEENGRGNFPPRFSGLQFPNYSSELNVNALELDDSALYLCASRPGTLNYNSPLHFGNGTRLTVT.

The chain combines TRBV18 with TRBJ2-1; 12 bases line up with TRBD1. The CDR3 has 14 residues. The germline V gene has CDR1 KGHSH and CDR2 LQKENI. Unmatched junction bases numbered 3, after V lost 3 bases and J lost 9 bases. CDR3 in DNA: TGTGCCAGCTCACCGGGACAGGGGGCACGTGAGCAGTTCTTC. Amino acids: CASSPGQGAREQFF.

The chain has TRBV2 and TRBJ2-7, with a possible D match to TRBD2 (6 bases). Trimming cost V 6 bases and J 1 base, with 16 bases left between them. This CDR3 contains 15 residues. The germline V gene encodes CDR1 SNHLY and CDR2 FYNNEI. The CDR3 sequence: CASSGGRTPSYEQYF. The CDR3 DNA follows: TGTGCCAGCAGCGGGGGACGGACTCCTTCCTACGAGCAGTACTTC.

The chain is built from TRBV29-1 and TRBJ2-5; D assignment may be TRBD1 or TRBD2 (5 bases each). The CDR3 totals 14 residues. Trimming shortened V by 2 bases and J by 11 bases, and 21 bases separated the two germline ends. The germline CDR1 and CDR2 sequences are SQVTM and ANQGSEA. CDR3 DNA sequence: TGCAGCGTTGAAACGGGACGCGGAGCAGGTGAGCAGTACTTC. Protein: CSVETGRGAGEQYF.

The chain joins TRBV18 to TRBJ2-1; 8 bases are a match to TRBD2. Germline values: CDR1 KGHSH, CDR2 LQKENI. J was trimmed by 5 bases and V by 0 bases; bases with no gene match: 3. The CDR3 length is 15 residues. CDR3 protein: CASSPPSLADNEQFF. The CDR3 DNA follows: TGTGCCAGCTCACCACCGTCACTAGCGGACAATGAGCAGTTCTTC.

The chain joins TRBV7-2 to TRBJ2-2, with 7 bases matching TRBD1. Germline V gene data show CDR1 as SGHTA and CDR2 as FQGNSA. This CDR3 has 14 amino acids. The V segment lost 6 bases and the J segment 5 bases; nucleotides outside the gene matches: 6. In nucleotides, the CDR3 is TGTGCCAGCAGTACGACAGGGTGGACCGGGGAGCTGTTTTTT. Its protein is CASSTTGWTGELFF.

The V and J genes are TRBV9 and TRBJ2-3; no clear D. The germline V gene encodes CDR1 SGDLS and CDR2 YYNGEE. The CDR3 consists of 14 residues. V was cut by 0 bases and J by 0 bases, with 5 bases left in between. CDR3 protein: CASSVAGSTDTQYF. The CDR3 coding sequence is TGTGCCAGCAGCGTAGCCGGGAGCACAGATACGCAGTATTTT.

Concerning this clone itself: It is unclear where the CDR3 begins or ends on the DNA, so no DNA is shown, and the CDR3 is as TCRdb lists it. The chain carries TRBV9 and TRBJ2-7; the table's D call, TRBD1, has no DNA check behind it. The CDR3 is 14 residues long, ends included. CDR1 is SGDLS and CDR2 is YYNGEE in the germline V gene. CDR3 in amino acids: CASSVFWQGYEQYF.

The genes are TRBV27 and TRBJ2-1; TRBD2 agrees at 10 bases. This CDR3 spans 15 amino acids. The trim removed 5 bases at V and 5 bases at J, leaving 6 bases unmatched. Germline lookup yields CDR1 MNHEY and CDR2 SMNVEV (reference sequence). The CDR3 sequence is CASSLAGAGHNEQFF. In nucleotides, the CDR3 is TGTGCCAGCAGTCTAGCGGGAGCGGGGCACAATGAGCAGTTCTTC.

This rearrangement joins TRBV30 to TRBJ1-6, with no clear D. This CDR3 is built from 13 residues. V was clipped by 1 base and J by 7 bases, with 8 bases between them. The germline gives CDR1 GTSNPN, CDR2 SVGIG (reference sequence). CDR3 in amino acids: CAWSGTGNSPLHF. In nucleotides, the CDR3 is TGTGCCTGGAGTGGGACTGGGAATTCACCCCTCCACTTT.

This clone was counted once. The chain links TRBV27 to TRBJ2-5, with D maybe TRBD2 (6 bases). The V and J ends lost 0 bases and 5 bases respectively, with 13 bases between them. CDR1 and CDR2 (germline): MNHEY, SMNVEV (reference sequence). There are 15 residues in the CDR3. CDR3 in DNA: TGTGCCAGCAGTTTATCGTTGCGGGGCCGGGAGACCCAGTACTTC. It yields the protein CASSLSLRGRETQYF.

This chain uses TRBV6-5 with TRBJ2-2; perhaps TRBD1 as D (6 bases). V dropped 2 bases and J dropped 8 bases, with 12 bases sitting between them. CDR1 is MNHEY and CDR2 is SVGAGI in the germline V gene. This CDR3 region has 14 residues. CDR3 coding DNA: TGTGCCAGCAGTTACGACAGGCCCCCAGGGGAGCTGTTTTTT. This gives the protein CASSYDRPPGELFF.

The gene calls are TRBV11-3 and TRBJ2-1, with 11 positions matching TRBD1. Trimming removed 4 bases from V and 6 bases from J; junction bases left unmatched: 14. Per the germline V gene, CDR1 is SGHNT and CDR2 is YENEEA. The CDR3 consists of 18 residues. DNA for the CDR3: TGTGCCAGCAGCTCTTCACGCTCCGGGACAGGGGGTTTCAATGAGCAGTTCTTC. Translated, it gives CASSSSRSGTGGFNEQFF.

The chain has TRBV5-1 and TRBJ2-1; 11 positions match TRBD2. The CDR3 extends over 16 amino acids. V dropped 4 bases and J dropped 4; count of bases not matched to a gene: 7. The germline CDR1 and CDR2 sequences are SGHRS and YFSETQ. The CDR3 here is CASSALTSGAYNEQFF. CDR3 DNA sequence: TGCGCCAGCAGCGCTCTGACTAGCGGGGCTTACAATGAGCAGTTCTTC.

This clone was observed a few times. The genes are TRBV28 and TRBJ1-2, with unresolved D. Germline values: CDR1 MDHEN, CDR2 SYDVKM. Trimming left V 6 bases short and J 5 bases short, with 4 bases between. CDR3 length: 10 amino acids. CDR3 loop: CASSQYGYTF. CDR3 DNA sequence: TGTGCCAGCAGCCAATATGGCTACACCTTC.

V gene TRBV7-7 combines with J gene TRBJ1-3, with D unclear. CDR3 length: 18 amino acids. The germline V gene has CDR1 SSHAT and CDR2 FNYEAQ (reference sequence). The ends were cut back, 4 bases at V and 0 bases at J, with 19 bases in the middle. CDR3 in DNA: TGTGCCAGCAGCTCCAAGCCGACTTTCCGGAGCTCTGGAAACACCATATATTTT. This codes for CASSSKPTFRSSGNTIYF.

The V call is TRBV27, the J call TRBJ2-1; D possibly corresponds to TRBD2 (5 bases). This CDR3 has 15 amino acids. The V and J ends lost 5 bases and 12 bases respectively, with 23 bases between them. CDR1 and CDR2 from the germline V gene are MNHEY and SMNVEV (reference sequence). The CDR3 region has the DNA TGTGCCAGCAGTCCGCCGGCGGACTCCACGGCTGTGCAGTTCTTC. Amino acid sequence: CASSPPADSTAVQFF.